The clone carrying this T cell receptor (beta chain) showed up many times. Its antigen is unknown. Samples each supplied around 630 ng of bulk tumor genomic DNA as template. Surgeons took several biopsies per primary tumor, spaced far apart, during surgery. These patients got curative surgery after being newly diagnosed with untreated non-small cell lung cancer. Amplification of the TCR beta CDR3 was achieved through multiplex PCR with 32 V and 13 J primers. TCRdb re-called the multiplex PCR reads through MiXCR, storing one row per CDR3 protein. The sample yields about 13,000 distinct CDR3 sequences, approximately 22% seen once. The CDR3 covers 14 residues. CDR1 and CDR2 from the germline V gene are MNHNS and SASEGT. V was shortened by 6 bases and J by 3 bases, with 11 bases between the two germline ends. The data derive from a study of immune heterogeneity within non-small cell lung tumors. General study findings and limits: A significant, moderate positive correlation (R 0.3 to 0.35) linked local T-cell clonality and tumor mutational burden. Identical dominant CDR3 beta clonotypes recurred across a patient's tumor sites, together with site-unique high-frequency clones. Patients largely differed in their high-frequency T-cell receptor beta clonotypes.

The chain joins TRBV6-1 to TRBJ2-2; possible D gene TRBD1, 6 bases. Sequencing was performed on lung tumor tissue. The TCR comes from a middle-aged man with non-small cell lung cancer. The CDR3 bases are TGTGCCAGCAGCGCAGACAGGCACACCGGGGAGCTGTTTTTT. Translation: CASSADRHTGELFF.